Below, 3 T cell receptor beta chains from the same sample are listed, as sequenced in a study of HIV-infected patients and healthy controls. No cell fractionation was done, so the repertoire covers all unsorted peripheral blood T cells. Reverse transcription used 450 to 500 ng RNA and constant-region primers for alpha and beta. Using multiplexing indices, alpha and beta chain libraries were generated apart by chain-specific third strand synthesis. TCRdb analysed the 5' RACE reads with MiXCR anew, one entry per CDR3 protein. The data show over 15,000 distinct CDR3 sequences, around 10% seen once. Material: blood. The receptor set was obtained from an adult in good health.

This clonotype occurred many times. The genes are TRBV20-1 and TRBJ1-2; D is unresolved. Germline assignment: CDR1 DFQATT and CDR2 SNEGSKA (reference sequence). This CDR3 spans 13 amino acids. Trimming pared 5 bases from V and 2 bases from J, leaving 12 bases between. The CDR3 DNA reads TGCAGTGCTGGAAGCACATCCAACTATGGCTACACCTTC. It yields the protein CSAGSTSNYGYTF.

This clonotype was detected ten times or more. V and J are TRBV6-5 and TRBJ2-3, with D unclear. This CDR3 contains 14 residues. V was clipped by 8 bases and J by 0 bases, with 12 bases between them. Germline CDR1 is MNHEY and CDR2 is SVGAGI. The CDR3 protein is CASSRATSTDTQYF. The CDR3 bases are TGTGCCAGCTCAAGGGCTACCAGCACAGATACGCAGTATTTT.

This clonotype is labeled as medium-sized. The chain joins TRBV18 to TRBJ2-3; possible D gene TRBD2, 6 bases. Germline loops: CDR1 KGHSH, CDR2 LQKENI. This CDR3 contains 15 residues. V was clipped by 3 bases and J by 1 base, with 11 bases between them. CDR3 in DNA: TGTGCCAGCTCACCGGCCGGGAGCGGCACAGATACGCAGTATTTT. Its protein is CASSPAGSGTDTQYF.